This TCR beta chain was sequenced for a study of immune evolution from preneoplasia to lung adenocarcinoma. Study-level points and caveats: Top clone frequencies peaked in normal lung, apparently declining through invasive adenocarcinoma.

Between the trimmed V and J ends, which lost 7 bases and 4 bases, there was a span of 17 bases. The CDR3 is made up of 14 amino acids. The germline gives CDR1 SNHLY, CDR2 FYNNEI. Patients had resection in Japan or China between about 2014 and 2018. The protocol was immunoSEQ multiplex PCR, while the TCRdb copy is restricted to in-frame clones and leaves out a portion. The sample has 9,000 to 13,000 clones, over 60% seen once. This clone appeared a few times. Its matching antigen is unknown. The sequence came from a person aged 55 to 69 with lung adenocarcinoma. Some clones in this sample may be carry-over from other donors' samples. This chain connects TRBV2 to TRBJ2-7; a weak D match, TRBD1 (6 bases). The sample was FFPE normal lung tissue adjacent to the tumor. The CDR3: CASTQGRMMYEQYF. The CDR3 DNA is TGTGCCAGCACTCAGGGGCGTATGATGTACGAGCAGTACTTC. The full variable domain, in which reference TRBV2 and TRBJ2-7 provide the parts outside the CDR3, is EPEVTQTPSHQVTQMGQEVILRCVPISNHLYFYWYRQILGQKVEFLVSFYNNEISEKSEIFDDQFSVERPDGSNFTLKIRSTKLEDSAMYFCASTQGRMMYEQYFGPGTRLTVT.